This T cell receptor (beta chain) emerged from a study of shared clonotypes between healthy human individuals. Findings of the study overall: Roughly 5% of naive CD4 clonotypes were common to four donors.

A remark on this clone: Antigen unknown.

Naive-designated CD8 cells lacked CD45RO, were positively enriched for CCR7, and omitted terminally differentiated effector memory CD45RA+ cells. This table comes from immunoSEQ multiplex PCR, and its TCRdb copy is limited to in-frame clones, with some not included. The sample records approximately 650,000 clones, 95% to 96% being singletons. The CDR3 has 15 amino acids. V was clipped by 4 bases and J by 8 bases; unmatched bases: 5. Germline CDR1 SEHNR, CDR2 FQNEAQ (reference sequence). The J gene is TRBJ2-1, the V gene TRBV7-9; TRBD2 aligns across 13 bases. Sequencing was done on a sample of naive CD8+ T cells sorted from blood. This TCR was recovered from a woman under 40 in good health. Written as DNA, the CDR3 is TGTGCCAGCAGCTACGGACTAGCGGGAGTGGATGAGCAGTTCTTC. This codes for CASSYGLAGVDEQFF.